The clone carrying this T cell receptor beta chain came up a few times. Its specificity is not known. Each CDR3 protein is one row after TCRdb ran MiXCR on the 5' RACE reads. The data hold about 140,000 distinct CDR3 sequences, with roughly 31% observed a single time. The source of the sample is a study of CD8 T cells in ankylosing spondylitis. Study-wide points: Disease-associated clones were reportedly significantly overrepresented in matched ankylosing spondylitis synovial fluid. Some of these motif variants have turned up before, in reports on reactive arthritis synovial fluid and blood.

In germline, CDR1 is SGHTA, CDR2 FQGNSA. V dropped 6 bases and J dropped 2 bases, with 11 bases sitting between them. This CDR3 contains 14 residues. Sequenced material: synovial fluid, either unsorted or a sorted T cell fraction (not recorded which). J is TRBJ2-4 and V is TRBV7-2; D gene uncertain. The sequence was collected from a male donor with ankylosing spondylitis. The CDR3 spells CASSRAAPKNIQYF. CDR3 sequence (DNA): TGTGCCAGCAGTCGGGCCGCCCCCAAAAACATTCAGTACTTC.